The next 9 T cell receptor beta chains were all read from a single sample in a study of blood T cell repertoires in COVID-19. Only in-frame clones appear in the TCRdb table, and some are missing; sequencing was by immunoSEQ multiplex PCR. The sample holds 35,000 to 45,000 clones, around nine tenths seen once. Sequencing was done on a sample of peripheral blood. These receptors all come from a human donor in a cohort sampled during active COVID-19.

V usage is TRBV6-5 and J usage is TRBJ1-2, with a weak D call TRBD1 (6 bases). Germline V gene sequence: CDR1 MNHEY, CDR2 SVGAGI. This CDR3 spans 13 amino acids. Trimming removed 8 bases at V and 3 bases at J, with 13 bases between. Written as DNA, the CDR3 is TGTGCCAGCGCCGGAACAGGGTACTATGGCTACACCTTC. Amino acid sequence: CASAGTGYYGYTF.

This chain links TRBV9 with TRBJ2-7; the match to TRBD1 covers 9 bases. Trimming cost V 0 bases and J 4 bases; bases outside gene matches: 5. CDR3 length: 15 residues. The germline gives CDR1 SGDLS, CDR2 YYNGEE. Written as DNA, the CDR3 is TGTGCCAGCAGCGTAGATGGGACAGGGAAGTACGAGCAGTACTTC. It is translated as CASSVDGTGKYEQYF.

This clone came up once. This sequence joins TRBV19 and TRBJ2-2; D is unclear. The CDR3 sequence is 15 residues long. The germline gives CDR1 LNHDA, CDR2 SQIVND (reference sequence). Trimming stripped 3 bases from V and 0 bases from J, with 8 bases between. The CDR3 region is CASSMGSPNTGELFF. The CDR3 nucleotides are TGTGCCAGTAGTATGGGCAGCCCGAACACCGGGGAGCTGTTTTTT.

This clone appeared once. The chain uses TRBV5-4 and TRBJ2-7, with D possibly being TRBD2 (6 bases). CDR3 length: 16 amino acids. The V gene lost 4 bases and the J gene lost 2 bases, with 19 bases spanning the gap. Germline V gene lookup returns CDR1 SGHNT and CDR2 YYREEE (reference sequence). CDR3 DNA sequence: TGTGCCAGCAGCAAAAGTGGACCGACGGGGGCCTACGAGCAGTACTTC. The encoded protein is CASSKSGPTGAYEQYF.

This chain joins TRBV19 and TRBJ2-3, with 9 bases fitting TRBD1. The CDR3 is made up of 15 amino acids. CDR1 is LNHDA, CDR2 SQIVND, per germline (reference sequence). Losses at the gene ends were 3 bases for V and 8 bases for J; bases not matched to a gene: 9. In nucleotides, the CDR3 is TGTGCCAGTAGTATCCGGACAGGGGAGCGTGGTACGCAGTATTTT. This encodes CASSIRTGERGTQYF.

V and J are TRBV10-1 and TRBJ2-3, with a possible D match to TRBD2 (7 bases). The CDR3 totals 17 residues. V dropped 8 bases and J dropped 3 bases, with 24 bases sitting between them. The germline CDR1 and CDR2 sequences are WNHNN and SYGVQD (reference sequence). CDR3 in DNA: TGCGCCAGCGCCGACCCCCTGGGGGGGGGCGTGACAGATACGCAGTATTTT. Amino acids: CASADPLGGGVTDTQYF.

The chain joins TRBV2 to TRBJ2-1; TRBD2 matches 7 bases. The trim removed 2 bases at V and 0 bases at J, leaving 7 bases unmatched. Germline CDR1 is SNHLY and CDR2 is FYNNEI. This CDR3 is 17 amino acids long. The CDR3 bases are TGTGCCAGCAGTGAAAAGAGCGGGGTTAGCTCCTACAATGAGCAGTTCTTC. It specifies CASSEKSGVSSYNEQFF.

This clone was detected only once. The chain carries TRBV7-9 and TRBJ2-7; unclear D gene. From germline, CDR1 is SEHNR and CDR2 FQNEAQ (reference sequence). CDR3 length equals 12 residues. V was cut by 3 bases and J by 3 bases, with 6 bases left in between. This CDR3 is CASSFTVYEQYF. The CDR3 region has the DNA TGTGCCAGCAGCTTTACAGTCTACGAGCAGTACTTC.

The CDR3 loop reads CASSGTSREQFF. As DNA, the CDR3 is TGTGCCAGCAGTGGGACTAGTCGCGAGCAGTTCTTC. The chain is built from TRBV2 and TRBJ2-1; 7 bases line up with TRBD2. V lost 4 bases, J lost 10 bases, and 4 bases stayed unmatched. The CDR3 contains 12 residues. The germline V gene encodes CDR1 SNHLY and CDR2 FYNNEI.